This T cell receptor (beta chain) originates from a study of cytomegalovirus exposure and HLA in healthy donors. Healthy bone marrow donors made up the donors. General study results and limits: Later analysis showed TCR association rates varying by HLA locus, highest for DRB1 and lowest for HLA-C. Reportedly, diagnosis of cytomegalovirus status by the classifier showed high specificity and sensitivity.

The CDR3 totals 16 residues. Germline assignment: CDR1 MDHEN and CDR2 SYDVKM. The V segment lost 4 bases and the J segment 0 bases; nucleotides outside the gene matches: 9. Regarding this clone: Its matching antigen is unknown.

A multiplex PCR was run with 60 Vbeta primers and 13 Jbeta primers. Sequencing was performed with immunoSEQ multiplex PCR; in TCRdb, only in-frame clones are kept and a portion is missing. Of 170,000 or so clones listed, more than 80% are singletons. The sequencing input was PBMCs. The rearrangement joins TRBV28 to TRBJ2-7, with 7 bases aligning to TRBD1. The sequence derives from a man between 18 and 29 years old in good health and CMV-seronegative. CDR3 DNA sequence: TGTGCCAGCAGTTACACGACAGGGCGACGCTCCTACGAGCAGTACTTC. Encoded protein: CASSYTTGRRSYEQYF.